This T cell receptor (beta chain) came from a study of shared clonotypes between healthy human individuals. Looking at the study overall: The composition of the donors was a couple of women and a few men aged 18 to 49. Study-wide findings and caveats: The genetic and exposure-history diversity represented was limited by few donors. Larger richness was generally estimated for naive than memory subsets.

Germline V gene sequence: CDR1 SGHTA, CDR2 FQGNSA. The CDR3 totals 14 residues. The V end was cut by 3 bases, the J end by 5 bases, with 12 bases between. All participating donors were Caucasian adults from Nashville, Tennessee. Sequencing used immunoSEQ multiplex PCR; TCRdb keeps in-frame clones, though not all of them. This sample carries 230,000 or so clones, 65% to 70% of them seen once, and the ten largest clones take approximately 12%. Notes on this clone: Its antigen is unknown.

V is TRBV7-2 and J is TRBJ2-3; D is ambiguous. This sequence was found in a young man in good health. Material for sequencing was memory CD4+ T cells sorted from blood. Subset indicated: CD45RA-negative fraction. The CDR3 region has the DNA TGTGCCAGCAGCTTTAAGTCAGTGGGAGATACGCAGTATTTT. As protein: CASSFKSVGDTQYF.